This note documents a single T cell receptor (beta chain) sequence. CDR3 length: 14 residues. Germline assignment: CDR1 SGHTA and CDR2 FQGNSA. Trimming removed 2 bases from V and 7 bases from J, with 12 bases in between. This entry comes from a study of blood T cell repertoires in COVID-19. Overall study: Nucleic acid was either cDNA or gDNA, and it came from T cells, B-cell-depleted T cells, or PBMCs.

As originally analysed: Researchers report that nucleated cell counts were estimated from reference gene primer amplification. Sequenced by immunoSEQ multiplex PCR; TCRdb stores in-frame clones only, minus some. V and J calls and clone size are as listed in that table; D and trimming were resolved from the DNA. This table has more than 250,000 clones, roughly 90% appearing once. The age range of participants was about 18 to 90 years, with residence in about two dozen US areas. Categorization into cohorts depended on clinical history that participants reported. Material for sequencing was PBMCs or T cells enriched from blood (not recorded which). The TCR sequence derives from a woman in her twenties or thirties who had recovered from COVID-19. The chain carries TRBV7-2 and TRBJ1-5; D not certain. The DNA for the CDR3 is TGTGCCAGCAGCTTATGGCCAGGAATGCAGCCCCAGCATTTT. Residues: CASSLWPGMQPQHF.